This record covers a single T cell receptor beta chain. Profiled with immunoSEQ multiplex PCR; TCRdb holds only in-frame clones, not every one. The table records approximately 100,000 clones, approximately 91% of them present only once. The sample originates from a study of T cells in localized non-small cell lung cancer. Germline V gene sequence: CDR1 SGHDT, CDR2 YYEEEE. The V gene lost 3 bases and the J gene lost 3 bases, with 3 bases spanning the gap. The CDR3 is made up of 11 amino acids. The clonotype was recovered from a woman aged 35 to 69 with stage II squamous cell lung carcinoma. The sequencing used PBMCs, collected before any cancer treatment. V gene TRBV5-6 combines with J gene TRBJ2-5; unclear D gene. The DNA of the CDR3 is TGTGCCAGCAGCTGGGAAGAGACCCAGTACTTC. This sequence encodes CASSWEETQYF.